These 10 T cell receptor beta chains originate from one sample sequenced in a study of shared clonotypes between healthy human individuals. Sequencing was performed with immunoSEQ multiplex PCR; in TCRdb, only in-frame clones are kept and a portion is missing. The sample contains approximately 2.5 million clones, roughly 93% of which appear only once. Source material: naive CD4+ T cells from PBMCs. Subset of the sample: CD45RA+ positively selected. The origin of the receptors is a young man in good health. Some clones in this sample may be carry-over from other donors' samples.

The V and J genes are TRBV19 and TRBJ2-7; D call uncertain. The CDR3 covers 11 residues. Germline lookup yields CDR1 LNHDA and CDR2 SQIVND (reference sequence). V was clipped by 7 bases and J by 3 bases, with 7 bases between them. CDR3 residues: CASTKDYEQYF. CDR3 sequence (DNA): TGTGCCAGTACCAAGGACTACGAGCAGTACTTC.

The genes are TRBV27 and TRBJ2-3, with a weak D call TRBD2 (6 bases). Between the trimmed V and J ends, which lost 6 bases and 6 bases, there was a span of 13 bases. CDR3 length: 13 amino acids. CDR1 MNHEY and CDR2 SMNVEV come from the germline V gene (reference sequence). The CDR3 DNA reads as TGTGCCAGCAGGGAAATCCGGGGGGATACGCAGTATTTT. Translation: CASREIRGDTQYF.

The CDR3 region is CASSLQPNTEAFF. The CDR3 DNA reads as TGTGCCAGCAGTCTACAGCCGAACACTGAAGCTTTCTTT. The rearrangement links TRBV6-1 to TRBJ1-1; D not resolved. The CDR3 length is 13 residues. Trimming shortened V by 5 bases and J by 1 base, and 8 bases separated the two germline ends. The V gene's germline CDR1 is MNHNS and CDR2 SASEGT.

The gene calls are TRBV6-1 and TRBJ1-3; D perhaps matches TRBD1 (6 bases). This CDR3 contains 18 residues. CDR1 and CDR2 (germline): MNHNS, SASEGT. Trimming took off 6 bases at V and 0 bases at J, with 21 bases between the two ends. CDR3: CASREPQGRKNSGNTIYF. Here the CDR3 DNA reads TGTGCCAGCAGGGAACCACAGGGCCGGAAGAACTCTGGAAACACCATATATTTT.

The chain recombines TRBV10-3 with TRBJ2-1, with 8 nucleotides matching TRBD2. The CDR3 is 16 amino acids. V gave up 4 bases and J gave up 0 bases; unmatched junction bases: 5. Germline CDR1 ENHRY, CDR2 SYGVKD. This CDR3 is CAISGTGGSSYNEQFF. Written as DNA, the CDR3 is TGTGCCATCAGTGGTACGGGAGGGAGCTCCTACAATGAGCAGTTCTTC.

The chain is built from TRBV28 and TRBJ2-7; 7 nucleotides agree with TRBD2. Trimming took 6 bases from V and 6 from J; bases not matched to a gene: 11. Germline CDR1 reads MDHEN; CDR2 reads SYDVKM. The CDR3 has 14 amino acids. The CDR3 sequence: CASSLPQGLTEQYF. The CDR3 DNA reads TGTGCCAGCAGCTTGCCTCAGGGACTAACCGAGCAGTACTTC.

Comment on this clone: This CDR3 is also generated by other DNA sequences in the sample. This chain connects TRBV5-1 to TRBJ2-6; D uncertain. V was clipped by 2 bases and J by 2 bases, with 5 bases between them. There are 14 residues in the CDR3. From germline, CDR1 is SGHRS and CDR2 YFSETQ. In DNA, the CDR3 is TGCGCCAGCAGCTTATCGACTGGGGCCAACGTCCTGACTTTC. Translation gives CASSLSTGANVLTF.

The chain carries TRBV10-3 and TRBJ2-5; D is undetermined. This CDR3 region has 13 residues. V lost 6 bases, J lost 5 bases, and 13 bases lay in between. Per germline, CDR1 ENHRY and CDR2 SYGVKD. CDR3 in amino acids: CAIRAPSKETQYF. The CDR3 DNA sequence: TGTGCCATCAGGGCCCCCTCTAAGGAGACCCAGTACTTC.

The chain recombines TRBV4-1 with TRBJ1-5, with TRBD1 identical over 11 bases. V lost 3 bases to trimming and J lost 11 bases; unmatched junction nucleotides: 9. The CDR3 covers 15 residues. Germline-derived CDR1 and CDR2 are MGHRA and YSYEKL. The chain's CDR3 is CASSHVGTGGASQHF. The CDR3, as DNA: TGCGCCAGCAGCCACGTGGGGACAGGGGGTGCGTCCCAGCATTTT.

The chain links TRBV7-3 to TRBJ2-7; 7 bases are a match to TRBD2. The CDR3 has 13 residues. Germline CDR1 SGHTA, CDR2 FQGTGA. Trimming cost V 2 bases and J 7 bases; bases outside gene matches: 5. CDR3 sequence: CASSLGGSREQYF. The CDR3 coding sequence is TGTGCCAGCAGCTTAGGCGGGAGTAGGGAGCAGTACTTC.